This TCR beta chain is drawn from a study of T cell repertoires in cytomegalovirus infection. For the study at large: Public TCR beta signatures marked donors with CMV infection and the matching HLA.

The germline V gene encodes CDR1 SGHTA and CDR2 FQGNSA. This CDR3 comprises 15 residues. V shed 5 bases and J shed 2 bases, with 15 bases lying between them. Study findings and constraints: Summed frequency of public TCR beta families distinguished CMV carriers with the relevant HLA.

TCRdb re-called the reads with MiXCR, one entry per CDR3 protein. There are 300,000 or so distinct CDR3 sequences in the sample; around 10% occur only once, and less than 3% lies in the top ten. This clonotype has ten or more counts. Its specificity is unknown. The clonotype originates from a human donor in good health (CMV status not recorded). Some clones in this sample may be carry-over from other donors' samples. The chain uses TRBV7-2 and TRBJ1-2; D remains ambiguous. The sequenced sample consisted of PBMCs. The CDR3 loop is CASSKKKGLNYGYTF. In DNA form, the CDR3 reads TGTGCCAGCAGCAAAAAGAAGGGCTTGAACTATGGCTACACCTTC.